What follows are 30 T cell receptor beta chains derived from one specimen sequenced in a study of T cells in tuberculosis. Produced via immunoSEQ multiplex PCR; TCRdb's table is partial and in-frame only. The top ten clones hold 10% to 15% of a sample with roughly 10,000 clones, 85% to 95% of them seen once. Material for sequencing was PBMCs. These TCRs come from an adult with tuberculosis.

V is TRBV6-5 and J is TRBJ1-2; TRBD1 matches 7 bases. J lost 6 bases, V lost 2 bases, and 3 bases had no gene match. Germline CDR1 reads MNHEY; CDR2 reads SVGAGI. CDR3 length: 13 amino acids. CDR3 residues: CASSYDGQDGYTF. In DNA, the CDR3 is TGTGCCAGCAGTTACGATGGACAGGATGGCTACACCTTC.

CDR3 sequence: CASSFSRNSGAFF. The CDR3 DNA reads TGTGCCAGCAGCTTCTCCCGGAACAGCGGCGCTTTCTTT. The genes are TRBV7-8 and TRBJ1-1; D ambiguous. CDR1 is SGHVS and CDR2 is FQNEAQ in the germline V gene. V was shortened by 3 bases and J by 11 bases, with 16 bases between the two germline ends. This CDR3 contains 13 residues.

The chain employs TRBV7-8 and TRBJ1-4; no reliable D call. Germline V gene sequence: CDR1 SGHVS, CDR2 FQNEAQ. The V gene lost 0 bases and the J gene lost 8 bases, with 13 bases spanning the gap. The CDR3 is 15 amino acids. The CDR3 region is CASSLALISREKLFF. CDR3 nucleotides: TGTGCCAGCAGCTTAGCGCTAATCTCGAGGGAAAAACTGTTTTTT.

The chain's CDR3 is CSVVRQVRTEAFF. In DNA form, the CDR3 reads TGCAGCGTTGTACGACAGGTTCGAACTGAAGCTTTCTTT. V gene TRBV29-1 combines with J gene TRBJ1-1; TRBD1 might be the D (6 bases). The germline V gene has CDR1 SQVTM and CDR2 ANQGSEA. CDR3 length: 13 amino acids. The germline V and J ends were trimmed by 4 bases and 5 bases, with 14 bases remaining between them.

The rearrangement uses TRBV15 and TRBJ2-3, with D tentatively TRBD1 (5 bases). V was pared by 5 bases and J by 5 bases, with 11 bases between. The CDR3 extends over 13 amino acids. Germline V gene data show CDR1 as LNHNV and CDR2 as YYDKDF (reference sequence). The CDR3 region has the DNA TGTGCCACCAGCCGCGGACACCAAGATACGCAGTATTTT. It translates to CATSRGHQDTQYF.

The rearrangement links TRBV2 to TRBJ2-2; no clear D. The CDR3 consists of 13 residues. CDR1 SNHLY and CDR2 FYNNEI come from the germline V gene. Between the trimmed V and J ends, which lost 8 bases and 4 bases, there was a span of 11 bases. The CDR3 loop is CASRVGSTGELFF. The CDR3 nucleotides are TGTGCCAGCCGGGTGGGTTCCACCGGGGAGCTGTTTTTT.

The rearrangement joins TRBV9 to TRBJ2-1; 8 positions match TRBD1. CDR1 is SGDLS and CDR2 is YYNGEE in the germline V gene. The junction had 12 bases not matched to a gene; V was cut back by 3 bases and J by 4 bases. The CDR3 runs to 17 residues. Here the CDR3 DNA reads TGTGCCAGCAGCGCAGGTATCCGGGACAGGCCTTACAATGAGCAGTTCTTC. Encoded protein: CASSAGIRDRPYNEQFF.

The chain has TRBV6-5 and TRBJ1-2; D is unclear. V was clipped by 5 bases and J by 8 bases, with 18 bases between them. Germline V gene lookup returns CDR1 MNHEY and CDR2 SVGAGI. CDR3 length: 14 amino acids. The CDR3 spells CASSPARHVGGYTF. In DNA, the CDR3 is TGTGCCAGCAGTCCGGCGCGACACGTCGGCGGCTACACCTTC.

The chain combines TRBV5-1 with TRBJ2-1, with TRBD2 matching over 11 bases. CDR3 size: 16 residues. CDR1 and CDR2 from the germline V gene are SGHRS and YFSETQ. With V trimmed by 4 bases and J by 4 bases, 7 bases remained unmatched. The CDR3 protein is CASSGPGLAAYNEQFF. As DNA, the CDR3 is TGCGCCAGCAGCGGCCCGGGACTAGCGGCTTACAATGAGCAGTTCTTC.

The V call is TRBV7-6, the J call TRBJ2-3; 11 bases are shared with TRBD2. CDR1 and CDR2 (germline): SGHVS, FNYEAQ. This CDR3 region has 17 residues. Trimming removed 5 bases from V and 5 bases from J; junction bases left unmatched: 12. The CDR3 nucleotides read TGTGCCAGCAGCCCGGCCATCAGAGGACTAGCGGGAGATACGCAGTATTTT. It codes for CASSPAIRGLAGDTQYF.

The chain combines TRBV28 with TRBJ2-3, with 11 bases fitting TRBD2. V was pared by 4 bases and J by 5 bases, with 11 bases of the junction left unmatched. The CDR3 runs 17 residues. Germline lookup yields CDR1 MDHEN and CDR2 SYDVKM. DNA for the CDR3: TGTGCCAGCAGTTCGCTAGCGGGAGGAATGACGAGAGATACGCAGTATTTT. Encoded protein: CASSSLAGGMTRDTQYF.

This chain connects TRBV10-1 to TRBJ2-7; 8 nucleotides agree with TRBD1. The CDR3 sequence is 12 residues long. Trimming at V came to 5 bases and at J to 4 bases, leaving 1 base not matched to a gene. Germline CDR1 WNHNN, CDR2 SYGVQD (reference sequence). CDR3 DNA: TGCGCCAGCAGTCACAGGGGGTACGAGCAGTACTTC. Translated, it gives CASSHRGYEQYF.

The V gene is TRBV7-6, the J gene TRBJ2-7, with a tentative D call TRBD1 (5 bases). This CDR3 contains 17 residues. Germline V gene sequence: CDR1 SGHVS, CDR2 FNYEAQ. V lost 4 bases and J 3 bases, leaving 22 bases between the germline ends. The CDR3 DNA follows: TGTGCCAGCAGCTCGCGAGTCCGCAGGGAAGGATACTACGAGCAGTACTTC. Amino acids: CASSSRVRREGYYEQYF.

The rearrangement uses TRBV30 and TRBJ1-2; D not certain. The CDR3 is made up of 13 amino acids. Germline V gives CDR1 GTSNPN, CDR2 SVGIG (reference sequence). V was shortened by 4 bases and J by 8 bases, with 17 bases between the two germline ends. The CDR3 DNA sequence: TGTGCCTGGACCCTCGGAATGGGAGGGGGCTACACCTTC. Translation: CAWTLGMGGGYTF.

This sequence joins TRBV13 and TRBJ2-5; maybe TRBD2 (5 bases). V was trimmed by 1 base and J by 5 bases, leaving 11 bases between them. The germline CDR1 and CDR2 sequences are PRHDT and FYEKMQ (reference sequence). The length of the CDR3 is 14 residues. This chain's CDR3 is CASSLVRGRETQYF. The CDR3 coding sequence is TGTGCCAGCAGCTTAGTGCGCGGGCGGGAGACCCAGTACTTC.

The rearrangement links TRBV7-6 to TRBJ2-2; 9 positions agree with TRBD1. Unmatched junction bases numbered 5, after V lost 3 bases and J lost 6 bases. There are 15 residues in the CDR3. Germline loops: CDR1 SGHVS, CDR2 FNYEAQ. The CDR3 region is CASSLGQGGPGELFF. The CDR3 nucleotides read TGTGCCAGCAGCTTGGGACAGGGCGGGCCCGGGGAGCTGTTTTTT.

The gene calls are TRBV19 and TRBJ2-5; D remains unclear. Germline assignment: CDR1 LNHDA and CDR2 SQIVND (reference sequence). The ends were cut back, 3 bases at V and 0 bases at J, with 8 bases in the middle. The CDR3 is 14 amino acids. CDR3 loop: CASSISLNQETQYF. CDR3 in DNA: TGTGCCAGTAGTATTAGTCTTAACCAAGAGACCCAGTACTTC.

The chain links TRBV10-3 to TRBJ1-5; possible D gene TRBD1, 5 bases. The CDR3 covers 12 residues. CDR1 is ENHRY, CDR2 SYGVKD, per germline. V dropped 8 bases and J dropped 6 bases, with 11 bases sitting between them. The CDR3 region has the DNA TGTGCCATCCCTGGGGGGAGTCAGCCCCAGCATTTT. Its protein is CAIPGGSQPQHF.

The chain uses TRBV2 and TRBJ1-5, with D perhaps TRBD1 (5 bases). Per germline, CDR1 SNHLY and CDR2 FYNNEI. CDR3 size: 15 residues. V was pared by 2 bases and J by 4 bases, with 12 bases between. The CDR3 reads CASSELTGPNQPQHF. Written as DNA, the CDR3 is TGTGCCAGCAGTGAACTTACAGGACCAAATCAGCCCCAGCATTTT. Full variable domain (missing parts from reference TRBV2 and TRBJ1-5): EPEVTQTPSHQVTQMGQEVILRCVPISNHLYFYWYRQILGQKVEFLVSFYNNEISEKSEIFDDQFSVERPDGSNFTLKIRSTKLEDSAMYFCASSELTGPNQPQHFGDGTRLSIL.

This sequence joins TRBV7-2 and TRBJ2-7, with D maybe TRBD1 (6 bases). The CDR3 contains 14 residues. Germline CDR1 and CDR2: SGHTA and FQGNSA. V was shortened by 4 bases and J by 6 bases, with 16 bases between the two germline ends. The CDR3 loop reads CASSSQRQDLEQYF. The CDR3 region has the DNA TGTGCCAGCAGCTCCCAACGACAGGACCTCGAGCAGTACTTC.

The gene calls are TRBV18 and TRBJ2-7; 7 nucleotides align to TRBD1. J was trimmed by 0 bases and V by 6 bases; bases with no gene match: 5. The V gene's germline CDR1 is KGHSH and CDR2 LQKENI. This CDR3 is 14 amino acids long. CDR3 in amino acids: CASSRGQHSYEQYF. The CDR3 DNA sequence: TGTGCCAGCTCTAGGGGACAGCACTCCTACGAGCAGTACTTC.

This clone has just a few counts. The gene calls are TRBV4-1 and TRBJ2-1, with 7 bases lining up with TRBD2. The CDR3 runs 15 residues. Germline-derived CDR1 and CDR2 are MGHRA and YSYEKL. V lost 1 base and J lost 7; bases outside the gene matches: 7. CDR3 sequence reads: CASSQGPGRLNEQFF. The CDR3 DNA reads TGCGCCAGCAGCCAAGGCCCCGGGAGGCTTAATGAGCAGTTCTTC.

This clone was picked up one time. This chain joins TRBV7-2 and TRBJ1-5, with D perhaps TRBD1 (5 bases). The CDR3 is made up of 14 amino acids. Germline lookup yields CDR1 SGHTA and CDR2 FQGNSA. The V gene lost 1 base and the J gene lost 7 bases, with 11 bases spanning the gap. The CDR3 protein is CASSLEGSVQPQHF. CDR3 nucleotide sequence: TGTGCCAGCAGCTTAGAGGGGTCAGTCCAGCCCCAGCATTTT.

The chain joins TRBV7-9 to TRBJ1-1; 7 bases are shared with TRBD1. The CDR3 length is 11 residues. Germline lookup yields CDR1 SEHNR and CDR2 FQNEAQ (reference sequence). V trimming: 5 bases; J trimming: 11 bases; junction bases outside the gene matches: 5. The CDR3 DNA reads as TGTGCCAGCAGCCCCGCAGGGGGGGCTTTCTTT. This sequence encodes CASSPAGGAFF.

V and J are TRBV27 and TRBJ2-1; no clear D. Trimming cost V 2 bases and J 0 bases, with 11 bases left between them. Germline loops: CDR1 MNHEY, CDR2 SMNVEV (reference sequence). The CDR3 spans 16 residues. The CDR3 reads CASSLIRVSSYNEQFF. The CDR3 DNA is TGTGCCAGCAGTTTAATTCGGGTTAGCTCCTACAATGAGCAGTTCTTC.

This chain connects TRBV18 to TRBJ2-2; 9 bases fit TRBD2. V shed 6 bases and J 4 bases; nucleotides not matched to a gene: 9. The germline gives CDR1 KGHSH, CDR2 LQKENI. The CDR3 spans 16 residues. The CDR3 loop reads CASSPGTSRSTGELFF. The CDR3 DNA is TGTGCCAGCTCCCCCGGGACTAGCAGGAGCACCGGGGAGCTGTTTTTT. Full variable domain (outside the CDR3, taken from reference TRBV18 and TRBJ2-2): NAGVMQNPRHLVRRRGQEARLRCSPMKGHSHVYWYRQLPEEGLKFMVYLQKENIIDESGMPKERFSAEFPKEGPSILRIQQVVRGDSAAYFCASSPGTSRSTGELFFGEGSRLTVL.

This chain links TRBV5-8 with TRBJ1-2; 7 bases are a match to TRBD1. The V gene's germline CDR1 is SGHTS and CDR2 YDEGEE. The CDR3 runs to 14 residues. The V gene end was trimmed by 5 bases and the J gene end by 0 bases; junction bases not matched to a gene: 4. The CDR3 sequence is CASRGTVPNYGYTF. The CDR3 DNA sequence: TGTGCCAGCAGGGGGACAGTTCCTAACTATGGCTACACCTTC. Drawing the rest from reference TRBV5-8 and TRBJ1-2, the complete variable domain is EAGVTQSPTHLIKTRGQQATLRCSPISGHTSVYWYQQALGLGLQFLLWYDEGEERNRGNFPPRFSGRQFPNYSSELNVNALELEDSALYLCASRGTVPNYGYTFGSGTRLTVV.

The chain is built from TRBV6-1 and TRBJ1-1; TRBD1 agrees at 7 bases. Trimming took 5 bases from V and 4 from J; bases not matched to a gene: 7. The CDR3 is 14 residues long. From germline, CDR1 is MNHNS and CDR2 SASEGT. For the CDR3, the DNA is TGTGCCAGCAGTAAAGACAGGGAGGGCACTGAAGCTTTCTTT. It yields the protein CASSKDREGTEAFF.

The chain is built from TRBV30 and TRBJ1-2, with no clear D. V was cut by 1 base and J by 8 bases, with 14 bases left in between. This CDR3 is 13 amino acids long. Per the germline V gene, CDR1 is GTSNPN and CDR2 is SVGIG (reference sequence). The CDR3 region is CAWSGSGSSGYTF. The DNA for the CDR3 is TGTGCCTGGAGTGGGTCGGGGTCGTCCGGCTACACCTTC.

The chain carries TRBV18 and TRBJ1-6; 12 nucleotides match TRBD1. Germline CDR1 reads KGHSH; CDR2 reads LQKENI. CDR3 length: 14 residues. Losses at the gene ends were 6 bases for V and 10 bases for J; bases not matched to a gene: 4. The chain's CDR3 is CASSGQGARSPLHF. The CDR3 DNA reads as TGTGCCAGCTCGGGACAGGGGGCCAGGTCACCCCTCCACTTT.